The rows below give T cell receptor beta chains drawn from one sample of a study of Ad26.COV2.S vaccination and SARS-CoV-2 variants. Clones were sequenced by immunoSEQ multiplex PCR, and TCRdb holds only the in-frame ones, with some missing. Here the sample spans about 400,000 clones, about nine tenths being singletons. Material: peripheral blood, obtained in a trial of Ad26.COV2.S vaccine versus placebo. The receptors here all came from a person aged 18-65 years who received the Ad26.COV2.S COVID-19 vaccine or a placebo. The CDR3 runs from the conserved cysteine through the conserved F or W. The D gene is left open where the match is weak. A row's size may be missing; if present it is once, few, many or a size class.

j_call	clone_size	v_call	d_call	cdr3_aa	cdr3_nt
TRBJ2-1	NA	TRBV7-8	TRBD1	CASSHGTVYNEQFF	TGTGCCAGCAGCCACGGGACAGTTTACAATGAGCAGTTCTTC
TRBJ1-3	NA	TRBV3-1/TRBV3-2	TRBD1	CASSHGQGTNTIYF	TGTGCCAGCAGCCACGGACAGGGAACAAACACCATATATTTT
TRBJ2-1	NA	TRBV28	TRBD2	CASSFGGRDEQFF	TGTGCCAGCAGTTTTGGGGGGAGGGATGAGCAGTTCTTC
TRBJ2-7	NA	TRBV5-6	TRBD2	CASSLPGRGGTYEQYF	TGTGCCAGCAGCTTACCTGGACGGGGGGGAACCTACGAGCAGTACTTC
TRBJ1-1	once	TRBV2	NA	CASTRDTPEAFF	TGTGCCAGCACGCGGGACACCCCTGAAGCTTTCTTT
TRBJ2-2	NA	TRBV2	NA	CASRFPKTGTNTGELFF	TGTGCCAGCCGTTTTCCCAAAACAGGTACCAACACCGGGGAGCTGTTTTTT
TRBJ2-5	NA	TRBV12-3/TRBV12-4	NA	CASRGSSQETQYF	TGTGCCAGCAGGGGCTCGTCCCAAGAGACCCAGTACTTC
TRBJ2-1	once	TRBV28	TRBD2	CASSPHAGDNEQFF	TGTGCCAGCAGTCCCCATGCGGGGGACAATGAGCAGTTCTTC
TRBJ2-1	NA	TRBV7-2	NA	CASSFLAARGAEQFF	TGTGCCAGCAGCTTCCTAGCGGCCAGGGGGGCCGAGCAGTTCTTC
TRBJ2-1	NA	TRBV20-1	NA	CSASTAQPTYNEQFF	TGCAGTGCTAGTACGGCCCAGCCGACCTACAATGAGCAGTTCTTC
TRBJ2-3	NA	TRBV7-9	NA	CASSPTGTDTQYF	TGTGCCAGCAGCCCTACGGGGACAGATACGCAGTATTTT
TRBJ2-7	NA	TRBV4-2	NA	CASSQDIRISNEQYF	TGTGCCAGCAGCCAAGATATCCGGATCTCTAACGAGCAGTACTTC
TRBJ2-7	NA	TRBV12-3/TRBV12-4	TRBD1	CASRNRGEQYF	TGTGCCAGCAGGAACAGGGGTGAGCAGTACTTC
TRBJ1-1	NA	TRBV30	NA	CAWSPAVGLWSDTEAFF	TGTGCCTGGAGCCCAGCGGTCGGACTCTGGAGCGACACTGAAGCTTTCTTT
TRBJ2-3	NA	TRBV15	NA	CATSRDPTGTDTQYF	TGTGCCACCAGCAGAGATCCCACGGGCACAGATACGCAGTATTTT
TRBJ1-2	once	TRBV6-5	NA	CASSPWEGGYTF	TGTGCCAGCAGTCCGTGGGAGGGCGGCTACACCTTC
TRBJ2-5	few	TRBV14	NA	CASSQGISPQETQYF	TGTGCCAGCAGCCAAGGCATTTCACCACAAGAGACCCAGTACTTC
TRBJ2-1	NA	TRBV11-2	NA	CASSLILGDESLEYNEQFF	TGTGCCAGCAGCTTGATTCTAGGGGATGAGTCCCTGGAGTACAATGAGCAGTTCTTC
TRBJ2-2	NA	TRBV24-1	TRBD1	CATSDSLTGVGGELFF	TGTGCCACCAGTGATTCCTTGACAGGGGTTGGCGGGGAGCTGTTTTTT
TRBJ2-7	NA	TRBV5-4	TRBD2	CASSLSGGPAGEQYF	TGTGCCAGCAGCCTATCGGGGGGGCCGGCGGGCGAGCAGTACTTC
TRBJ2-5	NA	TRBV10-3	NA	CAISEGTPSTQYF	TGTGCCATCAGTGAAGGGACACCCTCAACCCAGTACTTC
TRBJ1-2	NA	TRBV28	TRBD1	CASSIRQGKRGYTF	TGTGCCAGCAGTATTCGACAGGGGAAGCGTGGCTACACCTTC
TRBJ2-7	few	TRBV20-1	NA	CSAILGNGQYF	TGCAGTGCTATTTTGGGGAATGGGCAGTACTTC
TRBJ2-2	NA	TRBV21-1	NA	CASPSGRANTGELFF	TGTGCCAGCCCAAGCGGGAGGGCGAACACCGGGGAGCTGTTTTTT
TRBJ2-7	few	TRBV4-1	NA	CASSQVVPSYEQYF	TGCGCCAGCAGCCAAGTGGTTCCCTCCTACGAGCAGTACTTC
TRBJ1-3	NA	TRBV7-8	NA	CASSLVVADSGNTIYF	TGTGCCAGCAGCTTAGTTGTCGCTGATTCTGGAAACACCATATATTTT
TRBJ2-1	NA	TRBV2	NA	CASSEKTSSDEQFF	TGTGCCAGCAGCGAAAAAACTAGCAGCGATGAGCAGTTCTTC
TRBJ2-5	NA	TRBV5-6	NA	CASSKTETQETQYF	TGTGCCAGCAGCAAGACAGAAACGCAAGAGACCCAGTACTTC
TRBJ2-2	many	TRBV29-1	NA	CSVGQGTTTGELFF	TGCAGCGTTGGCCAGGGGACGACCACCGGGGAGCTGTTTTTT
TRBJ1-1	few	TRBV11-2	NA	CASSFRENTEAFF	TGTGCCAGCAGCTTTCGGGAGAACACTGAAGCTTTCTTT
TRBJ2-1	NA	TRBV28	NA	CASSLRERRRNEQFF	TGTGCCAGCAGTCTCCGGGAGCGCAGACGCAATGAGCAGTTCTTC
TRBJ1-1	many	TRBV30	TRBD1	CAWSVQGSTEAFF	TGTGCCTGGAGTGTACAGGGGAGCACTGAAGCTTTCTTT
TRBJ2-1	NA	TRBV19	NA	CASSWGRNYNEQFF	TGTGCCAGTAGTTGGGGGAGGAATTACAATGAGCAGTTCTTC
TRBJ1-1	NA	TRBV12-3/TRBV12-4	NA	CASSLGGNTEAFF	TGTGCCAGCAGTTTGGGGGGAAACACTGAAGCTTTCTTT
TRBJ2-5	once	TRBV7-6	NA	CASSLAGSPWVQETQYF	TGTGCCAGCAGCTTAGCGGGGAGCCCCTGGGTCCAAGAGACCCAGTACTTC
TRBJ2-3	NA	TRBV5-6	NA	CASSLDREVDTQYF	TGTGCCAGCAGCCTCGACAGGGAGGTAGATACGCAGTATTTT
TRBJ2-2	NA	TRBV28	TRBD2	CASSEESTSANTGELFF	TGTGCCAGCAGCGAGGAGTCCACTAGCGCGAACACCGGGGAGCTGTTTTTT
TRBJ1-1	NA	TRBV5-5	TRBD1	CASSDYPRGQTEAFF	TGTGCCAGCAGCGATTATCCCAGGGGGCAAACTGAAGCTTTCTTT
TRBJ1-2	NA	TRBV20-1	TRBD1	CSATDRGGYTF	TGCAGTGCTACTGACAGGGGCGGCTACACCTTC
TRBJ2-5	NA	TRBV7-9	NA	CASRQGGRETQYF	TGTGCCAGCAGACAGGGTGGGCGAGAGACCCAGTACTTC
TRBJ2-2	NA	TRBV18	NA	CASSPNRELFF	TGTGCCAGCTCACCGAACAGGGAGCTGTTTTTT
TRBJ2-1	NA	TRBV10-3	TRBD2	CAISERALAGAGNEQFF	TGTGCCATCAGCGAGAGGGCTCTGGCGGGAGCTGGGAATGAGCAGTTCTTC
TRBJ2-2	NA	TRBV7-9	TRBD2	CASSLGLAGTGELFF	TGTGCCAGCAGCCTTGGACTAGCGGGCACCGGGGAGCTGTTTTTT
TRBJ1-4	once	TRBV5-5	NA	CASSTAVAPFEKLFF	TGTGCCAGCAGCACCGCCGTGGCCCCTTTTGAAAAACTGTTTTTT
TRBJ2-1	NA	TRBV2	TRBD2	CASSDVEGTSSYNEQFF	TGTGCCAGCAGTGATGTAGAGGGGACTAGCTCCTACAATGAGCAGTTCTTC
TRBJ2-2	NA	TRBV9	NA	CASSVPQAGPNTGELFF	TGTGCCAGCAGCGTGCCCCAGGCGGGGCCGAACACCGGGGAGCTGTTTTTT
TRBJ2-7	NA	TRBV6-2/TRBV6-3	TRBD2	CASTPFSSGRYEQYF	TGTGCCAGCACCCCGTTTTCTAGCGGGCGCTACGAGCAGTACTTC
TRBJ2-1	NA	TRBV4-1	NA	CASSQGLADYNEQFF	TGCGCCAGCAGCCAAGGGTTAGCGGACTACAATGAGCAGTTCTTC
TRBJ2-3	NA	TRBV29-1	NA	CSVVPTGQGQTAQYF	TGCAGCGTTGTCCCCACGGGGCAGGGCCAAACGGCGCAGTATTTT
TRBJ2-6	many	TRBV6-4	NA	CASSAQAVSGANVLTF	TGTGCCAGCAGTGCCCAAGCCGTCTCTGGGGCCAACGTCCTGACTTTC
TRBJ2-3	NA	TRBV11-1	NA	CASSPGDTQYF	TGTGCCAGCAGCCCCGGAGATACGCAGTATTTT